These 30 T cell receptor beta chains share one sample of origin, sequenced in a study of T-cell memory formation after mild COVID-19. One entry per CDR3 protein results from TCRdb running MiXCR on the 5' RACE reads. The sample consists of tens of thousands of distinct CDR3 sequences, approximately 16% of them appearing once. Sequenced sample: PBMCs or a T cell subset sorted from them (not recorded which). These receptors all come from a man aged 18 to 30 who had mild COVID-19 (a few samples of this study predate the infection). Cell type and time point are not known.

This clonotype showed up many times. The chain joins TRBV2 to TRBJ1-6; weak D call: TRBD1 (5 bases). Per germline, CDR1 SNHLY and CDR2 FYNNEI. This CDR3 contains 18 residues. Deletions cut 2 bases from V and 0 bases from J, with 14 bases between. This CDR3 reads CASSEWGSASSYNSPLHF. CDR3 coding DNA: TGTGCCAGCAGTGAATGGGGCAGCGCGAGCTCCTATAATTCACCCCTCCACTTT.

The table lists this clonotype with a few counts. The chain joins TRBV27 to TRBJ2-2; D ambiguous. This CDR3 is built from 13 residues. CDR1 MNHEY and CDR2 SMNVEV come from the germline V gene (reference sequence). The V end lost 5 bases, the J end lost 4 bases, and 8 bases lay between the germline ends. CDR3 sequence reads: CASSVSGTGELFF. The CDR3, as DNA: TGTGCCAGCAGTGTAAGTGGCACCGGGGAGCTGTTTTTT.

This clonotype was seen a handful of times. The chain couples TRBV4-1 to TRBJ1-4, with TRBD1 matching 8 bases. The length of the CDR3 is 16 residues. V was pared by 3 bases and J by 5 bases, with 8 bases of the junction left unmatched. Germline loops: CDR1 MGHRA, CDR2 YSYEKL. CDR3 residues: CASSHPTGAWNEKLFF. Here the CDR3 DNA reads TGCGCCAGCAGCCACCCGACAGGGGCGTGGAATGAAAAACTGTTTTTT.

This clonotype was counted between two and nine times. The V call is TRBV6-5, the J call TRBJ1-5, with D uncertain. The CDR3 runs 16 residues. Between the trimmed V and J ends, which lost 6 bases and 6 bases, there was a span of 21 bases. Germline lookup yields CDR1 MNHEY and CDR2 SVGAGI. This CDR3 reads CASSPSVAGKVQPQHF. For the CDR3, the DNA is TGTGCCAGCAGCCCTTCAGTCGCCGGGAAGGTTCAGCCCCAGCATTTT.

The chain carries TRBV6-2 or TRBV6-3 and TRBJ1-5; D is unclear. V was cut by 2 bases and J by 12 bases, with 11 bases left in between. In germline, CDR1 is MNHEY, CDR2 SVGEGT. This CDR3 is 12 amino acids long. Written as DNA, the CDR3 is TGTGCCAGCAGTTACCGCGGACGTAACCAGCATTTT. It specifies CASSYRGRNQHF.

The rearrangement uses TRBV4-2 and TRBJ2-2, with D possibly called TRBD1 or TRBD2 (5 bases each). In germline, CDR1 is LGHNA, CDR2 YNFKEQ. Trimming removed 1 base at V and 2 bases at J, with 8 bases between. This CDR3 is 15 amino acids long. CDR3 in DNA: TGTGCCAGCAGCCAAGCCGGGACCAACACCGGGGAGCTGTTTTTT. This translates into CASSQAGTNTGELFF.

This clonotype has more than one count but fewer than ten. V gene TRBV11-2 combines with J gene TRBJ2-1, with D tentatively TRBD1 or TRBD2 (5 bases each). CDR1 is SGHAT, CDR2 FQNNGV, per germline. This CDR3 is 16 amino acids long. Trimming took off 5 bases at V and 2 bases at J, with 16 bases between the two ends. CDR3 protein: CASSPPAQGPYNEQFF. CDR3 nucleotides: TGTGCCAGCAGCCCCCCAGCCCAGGGACCCTACAATGAGCAGTTCTTC.

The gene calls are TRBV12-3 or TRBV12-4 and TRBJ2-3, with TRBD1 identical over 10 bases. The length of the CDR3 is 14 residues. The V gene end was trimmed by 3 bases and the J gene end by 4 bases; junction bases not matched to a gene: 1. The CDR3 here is CASSLTGGPDTQYF. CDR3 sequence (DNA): TGTGCCAGCAGTTTGACAGGGGGCCCAGATACGCAGTATTTT.

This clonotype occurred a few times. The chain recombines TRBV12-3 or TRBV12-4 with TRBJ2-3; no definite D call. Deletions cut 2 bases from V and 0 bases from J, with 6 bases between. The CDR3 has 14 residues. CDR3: CASSLFRSTDTQYF. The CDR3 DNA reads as TGTGCCAGCAGTTTATTCCGGAGCACAGATACGCAGTATTTT.

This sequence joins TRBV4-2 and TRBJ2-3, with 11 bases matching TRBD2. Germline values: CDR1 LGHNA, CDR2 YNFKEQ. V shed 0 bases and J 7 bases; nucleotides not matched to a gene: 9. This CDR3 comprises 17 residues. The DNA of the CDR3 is TGTGCCAGCAGCCAAGATTCGGCTAGCGGGGGGTTAAATACGCAGTATTTT. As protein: CASSQDSASGGLNTQYF.

CDR3 nucleotides: TGTGCCAGCAGCTTGGACAGGGGGAGGGAGACCCAGTACTTC. Its protein product is CASSLDRGRETQYF. The chain recombines TRBV5-4 with TRBJ2-5, with TRBD1 matching over 8 bases. V was clipped by 0 bases and J by 5 bases; unmatched bases: 3. Germline V lookup: CDR1 SGHNT, CDR2 YYREEE (reference sequence). CDR3 length: 14 residues.

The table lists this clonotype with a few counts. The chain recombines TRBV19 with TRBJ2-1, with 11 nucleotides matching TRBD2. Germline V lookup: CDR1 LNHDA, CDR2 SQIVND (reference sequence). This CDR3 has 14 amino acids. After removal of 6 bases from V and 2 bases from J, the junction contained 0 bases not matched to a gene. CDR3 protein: CASRTSGAYNEQFF. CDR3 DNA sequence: TGTGCCAGTAGGACTAGCGGGGCCTACAATGAGCAGTTCTTC. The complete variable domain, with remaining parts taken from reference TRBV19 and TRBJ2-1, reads DGGITQSPKYLFRKEGQNVTLSCEQNLNHDAMYWYRQDPGQGLRLIYYSQIVNDFQKGDIAEGYSVSREKKESFPLTVTSAQKNPTAFYLCASRTSGAYNEQFFGPGTRLTVL.

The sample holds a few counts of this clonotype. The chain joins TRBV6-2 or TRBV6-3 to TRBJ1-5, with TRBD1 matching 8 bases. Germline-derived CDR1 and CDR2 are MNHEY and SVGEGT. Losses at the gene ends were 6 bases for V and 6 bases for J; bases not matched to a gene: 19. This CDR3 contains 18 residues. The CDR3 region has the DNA TGTGCCAGCAGAACTGACAGGGGCCGGCGGGGGGTTGCTCAGCCCCAGCATTTT. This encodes CASRTDRGRRGVAQPQHF.

Here the CDR3 reads CASSQGGIEAFF. The CDR3 DNA reads TGTGCCAGCAGCCAAGGGGGGATTGAAGCTTTCTTT. The chain couples TRBV3-1 to TRBJ1-1; D possibly corresponds to TRBD1 (5 bases). The CDR3 extends over 12 amino acids. V was clipped by 1 base and J by 7 bases, with 7 bases between them. Per the germline V gene, CDR1 is LGHDT and CDR2 is YNNKEL (reference sequence).

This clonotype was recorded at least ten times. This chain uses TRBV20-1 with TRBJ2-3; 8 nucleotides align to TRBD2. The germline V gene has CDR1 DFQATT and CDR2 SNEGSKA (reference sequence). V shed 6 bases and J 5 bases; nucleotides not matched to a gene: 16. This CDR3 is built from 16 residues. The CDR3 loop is CSASSSGGAGVDTQYF. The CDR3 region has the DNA TGCAGTGCATCCTCCTCCGGGGGGGCCGGGGTAGATACGCAGTATTTT.

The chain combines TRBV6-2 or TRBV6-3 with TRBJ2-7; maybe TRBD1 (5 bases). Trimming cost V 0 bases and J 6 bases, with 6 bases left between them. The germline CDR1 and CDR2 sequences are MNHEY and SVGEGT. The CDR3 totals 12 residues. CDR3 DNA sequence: TGTGCCAGCAGTTACTCGGGGCCCGAGCAGTACGTC. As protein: CASSYSGPEQYV.

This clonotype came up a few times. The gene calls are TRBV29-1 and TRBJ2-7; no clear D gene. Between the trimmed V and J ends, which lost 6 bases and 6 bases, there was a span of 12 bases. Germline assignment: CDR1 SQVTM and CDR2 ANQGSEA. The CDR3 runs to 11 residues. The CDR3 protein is CSVEFVGEQYV. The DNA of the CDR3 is TGCAGCGTCGAGTTCGTGGGCGAGCAGTACGTC.

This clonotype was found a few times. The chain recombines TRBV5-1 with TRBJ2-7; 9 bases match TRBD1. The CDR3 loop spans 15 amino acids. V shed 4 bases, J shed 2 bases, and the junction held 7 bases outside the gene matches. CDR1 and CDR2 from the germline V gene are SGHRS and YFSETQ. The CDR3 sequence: CASSPGTGMAYEQYV. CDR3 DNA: TGCGCCAGCAGCCCTGGGACAGGGATGGCCTACGAGCAGTACGTC.

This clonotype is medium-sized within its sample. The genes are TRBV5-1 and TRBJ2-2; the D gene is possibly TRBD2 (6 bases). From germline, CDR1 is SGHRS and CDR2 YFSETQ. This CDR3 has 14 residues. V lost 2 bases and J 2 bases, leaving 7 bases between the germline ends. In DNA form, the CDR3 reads TGCGCCAGCAGCTTAGGGACTAACACCGGGGAGCTGTTTTTT. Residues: CASSLGTNTGELFF.

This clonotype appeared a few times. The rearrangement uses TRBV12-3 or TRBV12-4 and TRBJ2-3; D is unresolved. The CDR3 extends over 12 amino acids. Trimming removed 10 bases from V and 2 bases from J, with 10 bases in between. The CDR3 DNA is TGTGCCACCCGAGTGACCACAGATACGCAGTATTTT. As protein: CATRVTTDTQYF.

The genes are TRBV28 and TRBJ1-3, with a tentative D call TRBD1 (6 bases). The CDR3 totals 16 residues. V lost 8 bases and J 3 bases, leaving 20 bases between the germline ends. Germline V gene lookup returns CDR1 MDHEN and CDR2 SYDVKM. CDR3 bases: TGTGCCAGCGTACTCGGGACACGTTACTTTGGAAACACCATATATTTT. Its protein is CASVLGTRYFGNTIYF.

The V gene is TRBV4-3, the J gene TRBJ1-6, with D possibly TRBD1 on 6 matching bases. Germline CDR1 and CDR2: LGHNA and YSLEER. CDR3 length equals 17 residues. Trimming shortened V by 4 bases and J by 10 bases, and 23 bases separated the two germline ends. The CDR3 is CASSRGEGRDNRSPLHF. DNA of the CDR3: TGCGCCAGCAGCCGGGGAGAGGGTCGGGACAATAGGTCACCCCTCCACTTT.

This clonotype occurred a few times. CDR3 region: CSVEGDRALPVSTDTQYF. The CDR3 coding sequence is TGCAGCGTTGAGGGAGACAGGGCCCTCCCCGTTAGCACAGATACGCAGTATTTT. The V call is TRBV29-1, the J call TRBJ2-3, with 7 bases that match TRBD1. Trimming cost V 3 bases and J 0 bases; bases outside gene matches: 15. This CDR3 has 18 residues. Germline CDR1 and CDR2: SQVTM and ANQGSEA.

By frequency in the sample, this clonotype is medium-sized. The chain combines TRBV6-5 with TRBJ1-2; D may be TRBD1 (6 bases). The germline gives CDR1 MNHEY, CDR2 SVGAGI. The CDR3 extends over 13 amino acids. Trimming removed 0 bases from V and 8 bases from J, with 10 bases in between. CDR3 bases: TGTGCCAGCAGTTACTCGACCAGGGGAGGCTACACCTTC. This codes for CASSYSTRGGYTF.

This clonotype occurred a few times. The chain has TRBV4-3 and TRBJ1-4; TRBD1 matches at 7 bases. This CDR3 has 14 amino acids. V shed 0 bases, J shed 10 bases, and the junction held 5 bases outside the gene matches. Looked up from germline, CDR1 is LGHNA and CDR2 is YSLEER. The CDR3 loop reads CASSQDRDSRKLFF. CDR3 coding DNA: TGCGCCAGCAGCCAAGATCGGGACAGCCGAAAACTGTTTTTT.

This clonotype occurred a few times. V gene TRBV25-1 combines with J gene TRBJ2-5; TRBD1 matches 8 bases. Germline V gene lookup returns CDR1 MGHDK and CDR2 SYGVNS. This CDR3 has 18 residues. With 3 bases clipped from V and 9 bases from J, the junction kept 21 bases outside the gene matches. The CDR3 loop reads CASSEPGSDRDMRGAQYF. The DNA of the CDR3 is TGTGCCAGCAGTGAGCCCGGGTCGGACAGGGACATGCGTGGGGCCCAGTACTTC.

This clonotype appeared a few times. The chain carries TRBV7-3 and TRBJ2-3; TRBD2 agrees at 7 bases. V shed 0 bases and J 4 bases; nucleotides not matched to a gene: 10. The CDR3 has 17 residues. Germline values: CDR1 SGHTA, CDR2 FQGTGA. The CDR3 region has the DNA TGTGCCAGCAGCTTAACCGCTAGCGGCCTGCCTCCAGATACGCAGTATTTT. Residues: CASSLTASGLPPDTQYF.

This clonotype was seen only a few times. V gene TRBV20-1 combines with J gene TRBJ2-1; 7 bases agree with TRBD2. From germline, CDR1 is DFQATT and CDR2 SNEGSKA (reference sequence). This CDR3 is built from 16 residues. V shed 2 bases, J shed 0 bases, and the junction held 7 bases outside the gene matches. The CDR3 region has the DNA TGCAGTGCTAGACTCCGGGGGGTTAGCTCCTACAATGAGCAGTTCTTC. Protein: CSARLRGVSSYNEQFF.

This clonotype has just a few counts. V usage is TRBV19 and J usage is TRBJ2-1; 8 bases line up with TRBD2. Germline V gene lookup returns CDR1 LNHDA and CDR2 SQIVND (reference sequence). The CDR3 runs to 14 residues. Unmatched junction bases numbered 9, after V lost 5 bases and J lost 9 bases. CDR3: CASSLASGPGEQFF. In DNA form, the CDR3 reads TGTGCCAGTAGTCTGGCTAGCGGGCCTGGTGAGCAGTTCTTC.

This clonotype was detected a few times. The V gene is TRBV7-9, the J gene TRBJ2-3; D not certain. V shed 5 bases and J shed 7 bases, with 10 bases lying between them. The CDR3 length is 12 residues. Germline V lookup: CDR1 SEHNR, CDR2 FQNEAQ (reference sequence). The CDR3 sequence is CASSLGQYTQYF. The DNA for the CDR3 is TGTGCCAGCAGCCTCGGGCAATATACGCAGTATTTT.